This T cell receptor beta chain was recovered during a study of cytomegalovirus exposure and HLA in healthy donors. Regarding the study as a whole: In vitro data verified three CMV-associated chains as specific for CMV antigens. Listed as cytomegalovirus-associated were 150 or so TCR beta chains.

The CDR3 covers 14 residues. The germline V gene encodes CDR1 SGHTA and CDR2 FQGNSA. The trim removed 6 bases at V and 8 bases at J, leaving 9 bases unmatched. Details on this clone: Its matching antigen is unknown.

Measured with immunoSEQ multiplex PCR; TCRdb has only the in-frame clones, and not every one. In the table there are about 130,000 clones, around 90% of which are singletons. The receptor's source is a woman between 18 and 29 years old in good health and CMV-seronegative. The specimen was PBMCs. The genes are TRBV7-2 and TRBJ2-1; 8 bases are shared with TRBD2. The CDR3 protein is CASSSGIKIYEQFF. Here the CDR3 DNA reads TGTGCCAGCAGTAGCGGGATTAAGATCTATGAGCAGTTCTTC.